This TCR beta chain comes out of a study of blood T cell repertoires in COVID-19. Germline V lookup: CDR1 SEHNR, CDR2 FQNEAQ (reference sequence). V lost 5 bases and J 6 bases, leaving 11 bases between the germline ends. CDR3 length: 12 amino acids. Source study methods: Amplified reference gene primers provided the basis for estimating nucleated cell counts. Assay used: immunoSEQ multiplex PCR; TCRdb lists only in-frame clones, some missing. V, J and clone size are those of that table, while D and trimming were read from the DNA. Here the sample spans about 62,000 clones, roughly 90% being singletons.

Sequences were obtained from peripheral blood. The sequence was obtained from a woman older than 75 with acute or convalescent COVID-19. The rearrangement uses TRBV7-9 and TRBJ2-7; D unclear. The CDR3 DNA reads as TGTGCCAGCAGCCCCCGGCGAGGCGAGCAGTACTTC. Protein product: CASSPRRGEQYF.